This T cell receptor (beta chain) was recovered during a study of blood T cells in healthy people across ages. Only a few counts were recorded for this clonotype. With 1 base clipped from V and 8 bases from J, the junction kept 2 bases outside the gene matches. CDR1 and CDR2 from the germline V gene are LGHDT and YNNKEL (reference sequence). The CDR3 covers 13 residues. Sample-barcoded 5' priming and a J-beta primer mix drove a second PCR of roughly 7 to 11 cycles. Each CDR3 protein is one row after TCRdb ran MiXCR on the 5' RACE reads. The sample contains about 900,000 distinct CDR3 sequences, around two thirds of which appear only once.

Sequences were obtained from blood. The chain employs TRBV3-1 and TRBJ2-1; 7 bases line up with TRBD2. The sequence came from a young man in good health. CDR3 DNA sequence: TGTGCCAGCAGCCAAGGGACTAGAGATGAGCAGTTCTTC. Its protein is CASSQGTRDEQFF.